This TCR beta chain derives from a study of metastatic and nonmetastatic thyroid tumors. At the level of the study: It was across blood and tumor or nodule tissue from malignant and benign thyroid patients that repertoires were compared.

The germline V gene encodes CDR1 SGHTA and CDR2 FQGNSA. V gave up 0 bases and J gave up 0 bases, with 10 bases separating them. The CDR3 sequence is 16 residues long. From the PCR reads, TCRdb re-called clones with MiXCR. The sample yields tens of thousands of clones, 20% to 30% seen once. The table lists this clone with many counts. Patients had received no treatment of any kind before thyroid surgery. The gene calls are TRBV7-2 and TRBJ2-3; perhaps TRBD2 as D (5 bases). The receptor was isolated from a male donor with papillary thyroid cancer or a benign thyroid nodule (not recorded which). Some clones in this sample may be carry-over from other donors' samples. Specimen: tumor tissue. CDR3 residues: CASSLAGGPSTDTQYF. DNA for the CDR3: TGTGCCAGCAGCTTAGCGGGCGGGCCTAGCACAGATACGCAGTATTTT.